Below are 22 T cell receptor beta chains sequenced from a single sample in a study of blood T cell repertoires in COVID-19. The assay was immunoSEQ multiplex PCR, and TCRdb's table has in-frame clones only and misses some. The table lists fewer than 90,000 clones, 87% of them singletons. The sample consisted of peripheral blood. The receptors were gathered from a male donor with acute or convalescent COVID-19.

In this sample, this clone turned up a few times. V and J are TRBV2 and TRBJ2-7, with D perhaps TRBD1 (6 bases). The CDR3 is 17 amino acids. Trimming shortened V by 5 bases and J by 0 bases, and 20 bases separated the two germline ends. Germline loops: CDR1 SNHLY, CDR2 FYNNEI. The DNA for the CDR3 is TGTGCCAGCAGTCCTCCCAGGTTTTCAGGGGTCTCCTACGAGCAGTACTTC. Amino acid sequence: CASSPPRFSGVSYEQYF. Drawing the rest from reference TRBV2 and TRBJ2-7, the complete variable domain is EPEVTQTPSHQVTQMGQEVILRCVPISNHLYFYWYRQILGQKVEFLVSFYNNEISEKSEIFDDQFSVERPDGSNFTLKIRSTKLEDSAMYFCASSPPRFSGVSYEQYFGPGTRLTVT.

The V gene is TRBV13, the J gene TRBJ1-2; the D gene is possibly TRBD1 (6 bases). This CDR3 has 11 residues. The V end lost 4 bases, the J end lost 13 bases, and 13 bases lay between the germline ends. The germline V gene encodes CDR1 PRHDT and CDR2 FYEKMQ (reference sequence). The CDR3 DNA reads TGTGCCAGCAGCTGGACAGAGGTCGTCACCTTC. It yields the protein CASSWTEVVTF.

The rearrangement uses TRBV24-1 and TRBJ2-1, with 7 bases that match TRBD1. Germline CDR1 and CDR2: KGHDR and SFDVKD. V lost 4 bases and J lost 1; bases outside the gene matches: 6. This CDR3 region has 16 residues. This CDR3 reads CATSDSDRRSYNEQFF. The CDR3 region has the DNA TGTGCCACCAGTGACTCGGACAGGAGATCCTACAATGAGCAGTTCTTC.

The genes are TRBV19 and TRBJ1-2; possible D gene TRBD1, 5 bases. The CDR3 has 15 residues. Trimming left V 3 bases short and J 3 bases short, with 14 bases between. CDR1 LNHDA and CDR2 SQIVND come from the germline V gene (reference sequence). The CDR3 DNA reads TGTGCCAGTAGTATTGGGACCCGGGGGTACTATGGCTACACCTTC. This codes for CASSIGTRGYYGYTF.

The V and J genes are TRBV6-1 and TRBJ2-2; D may be TRBD2 (6 bases). The germline gives CDR1 MNHNS, CDR2 SASEGT. Deletions cut 2 bases from V and 3 bases from J, with 13 bases between. The CDR3 contains 16 residues. CDR3 loop: CASSESGVVDTGELFF. The CDR3 DNA reads as TGTGCCAGCAGTGAATCGGGGGTCGTGGACACCGGGGAGCTGTTTTTT.

This chain joins TRBV19 and TRBJ1-3; 7 bases match TRBD1. In germline, CDR1 is LNHDA, CDR2 SQIVND (reference sequence). The CDR3 totals 16 residues. V shed 10 bases and J 1 base; nucleotides not matched to a gene: 13. The CDR3 nucleotides read TGTGCCACCAACCGACAGGGAGACGCTTCTGGAAACACCATATATTTT. This translates into CATNRQGDASGNTIYF.

The rearrangement uses TRBV18 and TRBJ2-7; 11 bases are shared with TRBD2. This CDR3 comprises 16 residues. Trimming removed 3 bases from V and 7 bases from J; junction bases left unmatched: 11. Germline CDR1 KGHSH, CDR2 LQKENI. The CDR3 loop is CASSPPNSGGAREQYF. The DNA of the CDR3 is TGTGCCAGCTCACCTCCCAATAGCGGGGGGGCTCGGGAGCAGTACTTC.

V is TRBV5-1 and J is TRBJ1-2, with D unclear. The germline V and J ends were trimmed by 0 bases and 4 bases, with 7 bases remaining between them. Germline CDR1 and CDR2: SGHRS and YFSETQ. The CDR3 spans 13 residues. Here the CDR3 DNA reads TGCGCCAGCAGCTTGGATAGGAGCTATGGCTACACCTTC. Translation gives CASSLDRSYGYTF.

V is TRBV6-5 and J is TRBJ2-3; tentatively, D is TRBD1 (5 bases). V lost 6 bases to trimming and J lost 2 bases, with 15 bases between them. The CDR3 has 15 amino acids. In germline, CDR1 is MNHEY, CDR2 SVGAGI. CDR3 loop: CASSRDRLSTDTQYF. CDR3 DNA sequence: TGTGCCAGCAGCCGAGACAGATTATCCACAGATACGCAGTATTTT.

The rearrangement links TRBV6-5 to TRBJ1-5; D might be TRBD1 (5 bases). This CDR3 is built from 12 residues. Per germline, CDR1 MNHEY and CDR2 SVGAGI. The V end lost 6 bases, the J end lost 7 bases, and 10 bases lay between the germline ends. The DNA for the CDR3 is TGTGCCAGCAGAGGGGCAGTACAGCCCCAGCATTTT. Amino acid sequence: CASRGAVQPQHF.

The CDR3 nucleotides are TGTGCCAGCAGTGAAGGGCAGGGCTCCTACAATGAGCAGTTCTTC. This sequence encodes CASSEGQGSYNEQFF. The chain joins TRBV2 to TRBJ2-1; TRBD1 is a possible D gene (5 bases). The CDR3 is made up of 15 amino acids. Germline V lookup: CDR1 SNHLY, CDR2 FYNNEI. The V gene lost 1 base and the J gene lost 0 bases, with 7 bases spanning the gap.

The chain has TRBV9 and TRBJ2-2; D might be TRBD2 (7 bases). V was shortened by 4 bases and J by 7 bases, with 17 bases between the two germline ends. The CDR3 length is 15 residues. Germline CDR1 reads SGDLS; CDR2 reads YYNGEE. CDR3 protein: CASSSIGGPNGELFF. Written as DNA, the CDR3 is TGTGCCAGCAGCTCCATCGGGGGGCCGAACGGGGAGCTGTTTTTT.

The rearrangement uses TRBV2 and TRBJ2-5; 7 bases are shared with TRBD1. Germline V gene data show CDR1 as SNHLY and CDR2 as FYNNEI. The CDR3 length is 14 residues. J gave up 2 bases and V 4 bases, and 4 bases lay outside the gene matches. The DNA of the CDR3 is TGTGCCAGCAGTGCCGGGACAGAACAAGAGACCCAGTACTTC. Encoded protein: CASSAGTEQETQYF.

The rearrangement joins TRBV4-2 to TRBJ1-1; 7 bases are a match to TRBD1. Germline V gene data show CDR1 as LGHNA and CDR2 as YNFKEQ. The CDR3 loop spans 16 amino acids. V dropped 1 base and J dropped 0; count of bases not matched to a gene: 5. CDR3 loop: CASSQGSGGVNTEAFF. Here the CDR3 DNA reads TGTGCCAGCAGCCAAGGTTCAGGGGGTGTGAACACTGAAGCTTTCTTT.

The table lists this clone with a count of one. The chain combines TRBV5-1 with TRBJ2-1; 7 positions agree with TRBD1. The germline CDR1 and CDR2 sequences are SGHRS and YFSETQ. V was clipped by 4 bases and J by 6 bases; unmatched bases: 10. The CDR3 loop spans 15 amino acids. The CDR3 DNA follows: TGCGCCAGCAGCGAACAGGGGATGATTCGCAATGAGCAGTTCTTC. Its protein product is CASSEQGMIRNEQFF.

This clone was seen just once. The chain recombines TRBV11-3 with TRBJ2-1, with D uncertain. Trimming removed 1 base from V and 7 bases from J, with 5 bases in between. The CDR3 runs to 12 residues. CDR1 is SGHNT, CDR2 YENEEA, per germline. The CDR3, as DNA: TGTGCCAGCAGCTTAGCCAATAATGAGCAGTTCTTC. It specifies CASSLANNEQFF.

J is TRBJ2-1 and V is TRBV7-7; TRBD1 aligns across 10 bases. Germline assignment: CDR1 SSHAT and CDR2 FNYEAQ (reference sequence). V dropped 5 bases and J dropped 4; count of bases not matched to a gene: 5. CDR3 size: 15 residues. CDR3 sequence: CASSPTGGGYNEQFF. The CDR3 DNA is TGTGCCAGCAGCCCGACAGGGGGCGGATACAATGAGCAGTTCTTC.

This clone was observed a single time. The V call is TRBV7-6, the J call TRBJ2-5, with 8 bases lining up with TRBD2. Trimming took 3 bases from V and 3 from J; bases not matched to a gene: 9. This CDR3 comprises 16 residues. Per germline, CDR1 SGHVS and CDR2 FNYEAQ. The CDR3 nucleotides read TGTGCCAGCAGCTTTGCGGGGGGTTTTTCTGAAGAGACCCAGTACTTC. This codes for CASSFAGGFSEETQYF.

The V gene is TRBV7-9, the J gene TRBJ1-4, with 11 bases that match TRBD1. With V trimmed by 5 bases and J by 7 bases, 12 bases remained unmatched. The CDR3 length is 17 residues. From germline, CDR1 is SEHNR and CDR2 FQNEAQ (reference sequence). CDR3 DNA: TGTGCCAGCAGCAAGGGACAGGGGGATGGGGTACGTGAAAAACTGTTTTTT. Its protein is CASSKGQGDGVREKLFF.

CDR3 nucleotides: TGTGCCAGCAGCTCGGGACAGGGGTTCAATCAGCCCCAGCATTTT. This codes for CASSSGQGFNQPQHF. V usage is TRBV7-2 and J usage is TRBJ1-5, with TRBD1 matching 10 bases. V shed 4 bases and J 3 bases; nucleotides not matched to a gene: 3. Germline assignment: CDR1 SGHTA and CDR2 FQGNSA. The CDR3 contains 15 residues.

The rearrangement joins TRBV6-6 to TRBJ2-3, with TRBD2 as a possible D gene (7 bases). The CDR3 is 15 residues long. V gave up 0 bases and J gave up 4 bases, with 11 bases separating them. CDR1 and CDR2 from the germline V gene are MNHNY and SVGAGI (reference sequence). The CDR3 coding sequence is TGTGCCAGCAGTTACTCGACGGGGGGCGCAGATACGCAGTATTTT. Translated: CASSYSTGGADTQYF.

J is TRBJ2-7 and V is TRBV5-6, with no clear D. The CDR3 sequence is 12 residues long. V was trimmed by 0 bases and J by 6 bases, leaving 7 bases between them. CDR1 is SGHDT, CDR2 YYEEEE, per germline. This CDR3 reads CASSLDSFEQYF. The CDR3 DNA reads TGTGCCAGCAGCTTGGATTCTTTCGAGCAGTACTTC.